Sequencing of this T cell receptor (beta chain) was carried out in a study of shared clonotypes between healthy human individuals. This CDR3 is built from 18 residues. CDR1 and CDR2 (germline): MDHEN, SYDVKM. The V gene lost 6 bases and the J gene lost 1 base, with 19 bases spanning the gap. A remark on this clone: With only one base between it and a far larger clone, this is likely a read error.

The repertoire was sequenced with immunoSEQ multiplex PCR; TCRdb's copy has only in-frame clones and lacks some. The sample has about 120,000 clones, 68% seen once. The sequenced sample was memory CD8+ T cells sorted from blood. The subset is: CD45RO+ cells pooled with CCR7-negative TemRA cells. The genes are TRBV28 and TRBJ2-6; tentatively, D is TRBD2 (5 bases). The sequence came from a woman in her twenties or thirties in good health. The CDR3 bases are TGTGCCAGCAGCCAAAACAGTCACGGGGAATCTGGGGCCAACGTCCTGACTTTC. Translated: CASSQNSHGESGANVLTF. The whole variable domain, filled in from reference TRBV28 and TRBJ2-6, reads DVKVTQSSRYLVKRTGEKVFLECVQDMDHENMFWYRQDPGLGLRLIYFSYDVKMKEKGDIPEGYSVSREKKERFSLILESASTNQTSMYLCASSQNSHGESGANVLTFGAGSRLTVL.